This T cell receptor (beta chain) was sequenced for a study of chemoradiotherapy in HPV16-positive cancers. Overall study findings and caveats: Candidate HPV-specific clones and E7-related TCR motifs grew in tumor during treatment. The functional HPV-specific definition rests on just a couple of HPV16-positive patients.

On this clone itself: Its antigen is unidentified.

Germline V gene data show CDR1 as SGHDN and CDR2 as FVKESK. Trimming removed 4 bases from V and 0 bases from J, with 9 bases in between. The CDR3 extends over 15 amino acids. Clones were read by immunoSEQ multiplex PCR, and TCRdb kept only the in-frame ones, dropping some. This sample has 300 or so clones, with around 89% found just once. This TCR derives from a human donor with HPV-associated anogenital cancer. This chain joins TRBV14 and TRBJ2-2; the D gene is possibly TRBD1 (6 bases). Sequenced here: tumor tissue, sampled from a patient who underwent chemoradiotherapy. The CDR3 is CASSPGTPNTGELFF. CDR3 DNA: TGTGCCAGCAGCCCCGGGACACCGAACACCGGGGAGCTGTTTTTT.